This T cell receptor beta chain was found in a study of graft-versus-host responses after intestinal transplantation. Study overall: Every transplant recipient was induced with anti-thymocyte globulin, then maintained on tacrolimus and steroids for about 3 years.

Lamina propria and intraepithelial lymphocytes were released by processing graft tissue. A note on this clone: The antigen is not known.

Whole-study findings and limits: The marrow of recipients harbored GvH clones, and ileum or blood showed some of them first.

CDR1 is MNHEY and CDR2 is SMNVEV in the germline V gene (reference sequence). V shed 4 bases and J 5 bases; nucleotides not matched to a gene: 9. CDR3 size: 15 residues. The method was immunoSEQ multiplex PCR; TCRdb's version includes in-frame clones alone and lacks a portion of them. The table has around 23,000 clones, around 76% seen once. This sequence joins TRBV27 and TRBJ2-7; 9 bases match TRBD1. The sample was ileum tissue, taken 12 days after intestinal transplant. The receptor was derived from a human patient who received an intestinal transplant, so some T cells may come from the graft donor. The CDR3 coding sequence is TGTGCCAGCAGTTCGCCGGGACAGGGATCCAACGAGCAGTACTTC. This translates into CASSSPGQGSNEQYF.